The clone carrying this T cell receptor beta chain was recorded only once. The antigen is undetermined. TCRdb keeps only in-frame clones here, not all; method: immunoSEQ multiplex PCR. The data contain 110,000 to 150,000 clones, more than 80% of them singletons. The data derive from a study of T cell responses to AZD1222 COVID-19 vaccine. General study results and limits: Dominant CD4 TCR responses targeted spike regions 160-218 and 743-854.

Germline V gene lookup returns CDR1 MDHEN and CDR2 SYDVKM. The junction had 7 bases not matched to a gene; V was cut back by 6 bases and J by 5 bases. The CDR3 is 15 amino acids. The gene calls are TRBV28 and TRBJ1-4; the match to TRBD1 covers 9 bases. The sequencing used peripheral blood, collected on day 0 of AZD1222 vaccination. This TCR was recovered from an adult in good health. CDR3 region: CASSNEQGANEKLFF. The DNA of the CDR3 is TGTGCCAGCAGCAACGAACAGGGGGCGAATGAAAAACTGTTTTTT.